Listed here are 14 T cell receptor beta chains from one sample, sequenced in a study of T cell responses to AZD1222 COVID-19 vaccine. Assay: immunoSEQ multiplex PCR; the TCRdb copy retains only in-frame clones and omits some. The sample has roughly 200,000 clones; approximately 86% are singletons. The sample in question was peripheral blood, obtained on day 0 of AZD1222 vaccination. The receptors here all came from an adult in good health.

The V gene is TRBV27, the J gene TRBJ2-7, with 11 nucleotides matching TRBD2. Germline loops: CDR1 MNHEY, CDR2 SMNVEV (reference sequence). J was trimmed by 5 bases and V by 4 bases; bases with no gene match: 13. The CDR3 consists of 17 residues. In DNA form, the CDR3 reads TGTGCCAGCAGTTCCCCCGGAGGTAGCGGGGGGGCCCACGAGCAGTACTTC. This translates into CASSSPGGSGGAHEQYF.

The CDR3: CAWDPSSSYNEQFF. The CDR3 DNA reads TGTGCCTGGGATCCCTCTAGCTCCTACAATGAGCAGTTCTTC. V gene TRBV30 combines with J gene TRBJ2-1; unclear D gene. CDR3 length: 14 amino acids. V was trimmed by 5 bases and J by 0 bases, leaving 11 bases between them. Germline CDR1 GTSNPN, CDR2 SVGIG (reference sequence).

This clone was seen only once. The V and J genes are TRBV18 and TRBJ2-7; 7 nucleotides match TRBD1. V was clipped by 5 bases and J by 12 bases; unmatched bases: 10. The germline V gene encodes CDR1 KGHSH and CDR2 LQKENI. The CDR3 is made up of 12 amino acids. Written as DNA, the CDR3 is TGTGCCAGCTCATCCAGACAGGGCTTTTGGTACTTC. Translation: CASSSRQGFWYF.

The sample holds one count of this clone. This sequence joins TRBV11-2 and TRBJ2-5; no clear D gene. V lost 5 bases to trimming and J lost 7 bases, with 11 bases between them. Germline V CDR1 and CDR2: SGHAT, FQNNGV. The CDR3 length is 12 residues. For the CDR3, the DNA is TGTGCCAGCAGCCCTCCCTTTGGGACCCAGTACTTC. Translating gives CASSPPFGTQYF.

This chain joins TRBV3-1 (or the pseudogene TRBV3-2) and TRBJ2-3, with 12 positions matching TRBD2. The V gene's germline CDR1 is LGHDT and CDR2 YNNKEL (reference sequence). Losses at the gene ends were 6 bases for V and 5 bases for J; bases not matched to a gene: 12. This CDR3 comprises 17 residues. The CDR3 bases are TGTGCCAGCAGTCAATTTTGGACTAGCGGGGTAGGAGATACGCAGTATTTT. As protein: CASSQFWTSGVGDTQYF.

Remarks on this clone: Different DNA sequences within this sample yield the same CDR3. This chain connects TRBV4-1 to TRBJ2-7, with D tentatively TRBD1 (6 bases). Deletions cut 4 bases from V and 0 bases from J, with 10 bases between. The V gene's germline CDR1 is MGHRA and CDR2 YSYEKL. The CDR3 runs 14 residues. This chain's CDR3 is CASSPPDSSYEQYF. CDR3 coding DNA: TGCGCCAGCAGCCCCCCGGACAGCTCCTACGAGCAGTACTTC.

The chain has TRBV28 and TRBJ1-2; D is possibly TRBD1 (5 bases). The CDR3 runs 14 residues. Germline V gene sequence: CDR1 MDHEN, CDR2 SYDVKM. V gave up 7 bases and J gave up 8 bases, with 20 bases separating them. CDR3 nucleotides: TGTGCCAGCACCCCCGGAGGAGGGGCGGGGGGCTACACCTTC. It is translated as CASTPGGGAGGYTF.

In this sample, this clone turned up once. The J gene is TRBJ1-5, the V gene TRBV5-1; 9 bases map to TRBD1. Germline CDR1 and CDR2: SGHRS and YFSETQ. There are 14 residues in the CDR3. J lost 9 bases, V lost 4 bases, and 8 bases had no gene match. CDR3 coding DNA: TGCGCCAGCAGCCCCGGGACAGGGAGGACGCCCCAGCATTTT. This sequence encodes CASSPGTGRTPQHF.

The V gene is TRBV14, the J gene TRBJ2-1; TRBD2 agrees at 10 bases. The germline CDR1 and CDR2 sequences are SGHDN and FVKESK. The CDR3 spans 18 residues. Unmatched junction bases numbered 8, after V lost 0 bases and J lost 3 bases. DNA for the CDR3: TGTGCCAGCAGCCAAGATGTCCTAGCGGGGGCTTACTACAATGAGCAGTTCTTC. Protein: CASSQDVLAGAYYNEQFF. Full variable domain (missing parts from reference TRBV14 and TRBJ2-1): EAGVTQFPSHSVIEKGQTVTLRCDPISGHDNLYWYRRVMGKEIKFLLHFVKESKQDESGMPNNRFLAERTGGTYSTLKVQPAELEDSGVYFCASSQDVLAGAYYNEQFFGPGTRLTVL.

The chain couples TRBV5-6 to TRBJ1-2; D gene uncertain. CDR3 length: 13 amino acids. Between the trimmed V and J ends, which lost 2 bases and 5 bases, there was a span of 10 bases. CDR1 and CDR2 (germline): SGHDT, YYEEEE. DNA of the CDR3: TGTGCCAGCAGCTTAAATCGGCCTTATGGCTACACCTTC. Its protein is CASSLNRPYGYTF.

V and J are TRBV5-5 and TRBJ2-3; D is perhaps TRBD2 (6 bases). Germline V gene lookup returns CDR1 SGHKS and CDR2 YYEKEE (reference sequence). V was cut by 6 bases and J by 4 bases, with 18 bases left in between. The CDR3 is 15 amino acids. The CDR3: CASNGGARGSDTQYF. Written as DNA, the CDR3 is TGTGCCAGCAACGGAGGGGCCAGAGGATCAGATACGCAGTATTTT.

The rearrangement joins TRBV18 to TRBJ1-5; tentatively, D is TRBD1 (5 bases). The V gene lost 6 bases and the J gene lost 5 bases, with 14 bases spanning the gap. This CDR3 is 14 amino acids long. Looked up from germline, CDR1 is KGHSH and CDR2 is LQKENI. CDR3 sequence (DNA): TGTGCCAGCTCCCTGACAGATTCGGATCAGCCCCAGCATTTT. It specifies CASSLTDSDQPQHF.

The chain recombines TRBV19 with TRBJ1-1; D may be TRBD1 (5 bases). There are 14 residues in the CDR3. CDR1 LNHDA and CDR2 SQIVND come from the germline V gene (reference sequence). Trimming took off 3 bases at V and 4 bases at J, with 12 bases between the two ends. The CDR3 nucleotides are TGTGCCAGTAGTATTGGAAAGGGGACCACTGAAGCTTTCTTT. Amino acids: CASSIGKGTTEAFF.

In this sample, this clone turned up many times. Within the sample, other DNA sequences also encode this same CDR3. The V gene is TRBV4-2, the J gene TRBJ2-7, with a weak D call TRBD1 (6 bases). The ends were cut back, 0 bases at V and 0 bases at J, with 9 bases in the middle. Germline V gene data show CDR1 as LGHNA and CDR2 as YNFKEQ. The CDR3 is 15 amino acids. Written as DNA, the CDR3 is TGTGCCAGCAGCCAAGATCGAGGGGGCTCCTACGAGCAGTACTTC. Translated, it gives CASSQDRGGSYEQYF.